This T cell receptor (beta chain) was identified during a study of blood T cell repertoires in COVID-19. On the study more broadly: Samples representing acute and convalescent COVID-19 were sourced from the United States, Italy and Spain. In each case, the material was cDNA or gDNA derived from T cells, B-cell-depleted T cells, or PBMCs.

Authors' processing steps: Amplified reference gene primers provided the basis for estimating nucleated cell counts. Profiling relied on immunoSEQ multiplex PCR, and the TCRdb table lists in-frame clones only, not all of them. D and trimming were read from the DNA, whereas the V and J calls and clone size are those reported in that table. The table has 110,000 to 150,000 clones, roughly 83% seen once; the top ten hold approximately 3%. V dropped 8 bases and J dropped 4 bases, with 20 bases sitting between them. In germline, CDR1 is SNHLY, CDR2 FYNNEI. This CDR3 is 15 amino acids long. This rearrangement joins TRBV2 to TRBJ1-2; D is possibly TRBD1 (5 bases). The TCR sequence derives from an elderly woman with acute or convalescent COVID-19. The sample consisted of peripheral blood. CDR3 DNA sequence: TGTGCCAGCCTAGGAGTAGCAGGGTTCTTCTATGGCTACACCTTC. Protein: CASLGVAGFFYGYTF.